This T cell receptor beta chain came from a study of post-analysis software for immune sequencing data. Points from the study as a whole: There were a few TRBV segments more frequent in patients than controls, and TRBV5-6, TRBV5-1 and TRBV20-1 were among them.

In regard to this clonotype: As yet, its antigen is unknown.

The TCR beta cDNA libraries contained unique molecular identifiers. Via MiXCR, TCRdb re-called the PCR reads, giving one row per CDR3 protein. Of about 460,000 distinct CDR3 sequences in the sample, approximately 45% were seen once. The germline CDR1 and CDR2 sequences are SGHRS and YFSETQ. There are 14 residues in the CDR3. Deletions cut 7 bases from V and 5 bases from J, with 13 bases between. Sequenced material: blood. This receptor was taken from a girl aged 10-17 years with multiple sclerosis. The V and J genes are TRBV5-1 and TRBJ1-6, with D unclear. The CDR3 sequence is CASRTTANNSPLHF. The CDR3 DNA follows: TGCGCCAGCCGAACGACGGCCAATAATTCACCCCTCCACTTT.